The T cell receptor (beta chain) under discussion was sequenced for a study of T cell responses to AZD1222 COVID-19 vaccine. Study observations and caveats: Repertoire collection took place solely once the T cell response had peaked.

A note on this clone: Its antigen is undetermined.

Here immunoSEQ multiplex PCR was the method, and the copy in TCRdb shows in-frame clones only, minus some. This table has approximately 77,000 clones, more than 85% appearing once. The TCR comes from an adult who received the AZD1222 COVID-19 vaccine. This material consisted of peripheral blood, taken 28 days after the second AZD1222 dose.

The CDR3 reads CASSFSGRPFDTQYF. In DNA, the CDR3 is TGTGCCAGCAGCTTTTCGGGCAGGCCCTTCGATACGCAGTATTTT. The chain carries TRBV5-5 and TRBJ2-3; D gene uncertain. The CDR3 loop spans 15 amino acids. V lost 2 bases to trimming and J lost 6 bases, with 16 bases between them. In germline, CDR1 is SGHKS, CDR2 YYEKEE (reference sequence).